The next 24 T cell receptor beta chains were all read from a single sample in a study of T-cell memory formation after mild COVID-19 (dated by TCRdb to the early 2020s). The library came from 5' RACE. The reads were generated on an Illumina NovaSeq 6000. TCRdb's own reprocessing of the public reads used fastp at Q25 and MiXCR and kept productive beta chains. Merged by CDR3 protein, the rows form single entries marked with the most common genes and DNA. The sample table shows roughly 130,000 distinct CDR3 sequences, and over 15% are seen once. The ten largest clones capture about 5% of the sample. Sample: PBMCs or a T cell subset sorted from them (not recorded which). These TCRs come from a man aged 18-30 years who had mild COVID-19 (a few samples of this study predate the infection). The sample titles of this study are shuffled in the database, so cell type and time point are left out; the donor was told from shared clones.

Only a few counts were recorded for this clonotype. The CDR3 is CASSEMGGGNQPQHF. DNA for the CDR3: TGTGCCAGCAGTGAAATGGGAGGGGGAAATCAGCCCCAGCATTTT. V is TRBV6-1 and J is TRBJ1-5; D may be TRBD1 (6 bases). The V and J ends lost 2 bases and 4 bases respectively, with 12 bases between them. Germline values: CDR1 MNHNS, CDR2 SASEGT. The length of the CDR3 is 15 residues.

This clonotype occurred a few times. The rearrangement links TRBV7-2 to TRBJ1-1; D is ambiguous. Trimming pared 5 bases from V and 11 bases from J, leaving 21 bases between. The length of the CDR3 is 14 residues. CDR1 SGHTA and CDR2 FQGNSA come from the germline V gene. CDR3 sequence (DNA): TGTGCCAGCAGCCTGGTGGTGAGGATCGAGCGGGCTTTCTTT. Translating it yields CASSLVVRIERAFF.

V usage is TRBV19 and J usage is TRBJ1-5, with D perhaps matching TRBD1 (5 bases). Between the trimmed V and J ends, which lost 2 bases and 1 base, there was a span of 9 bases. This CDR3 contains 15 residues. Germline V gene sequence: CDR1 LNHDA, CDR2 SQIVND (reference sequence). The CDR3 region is CASSISAGSNQPQHF. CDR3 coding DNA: TGTGCCAGTAGTATATCGGCAGGGAGCAATCAGCCCCAGCATTTT.

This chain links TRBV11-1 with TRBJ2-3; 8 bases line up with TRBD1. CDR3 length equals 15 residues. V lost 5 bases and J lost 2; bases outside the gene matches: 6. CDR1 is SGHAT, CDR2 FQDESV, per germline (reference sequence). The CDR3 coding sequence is TGTGCCAGCAGCCCGGACAGGGTTTTCACAGATACGCAGTATTTT. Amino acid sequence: CASSPDRVFTDTQYF.

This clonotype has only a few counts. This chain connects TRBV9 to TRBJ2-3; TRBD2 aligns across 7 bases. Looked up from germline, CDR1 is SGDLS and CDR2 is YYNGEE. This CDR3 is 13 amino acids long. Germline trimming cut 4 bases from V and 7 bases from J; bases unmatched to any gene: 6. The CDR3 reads CASSRGELYTQYF. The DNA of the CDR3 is TGTGCCAGCAGCCGGGGGGAGCTTTATACGCAGTATTTT.

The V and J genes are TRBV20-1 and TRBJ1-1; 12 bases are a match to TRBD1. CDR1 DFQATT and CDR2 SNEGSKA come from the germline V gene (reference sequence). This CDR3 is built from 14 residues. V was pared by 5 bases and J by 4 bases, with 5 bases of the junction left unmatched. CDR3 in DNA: TGCAGTGCTTTCCGGGACAGGGGGCTCACTGAAGCTTTCTTT. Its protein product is CSAFRDRGLTEAFF.

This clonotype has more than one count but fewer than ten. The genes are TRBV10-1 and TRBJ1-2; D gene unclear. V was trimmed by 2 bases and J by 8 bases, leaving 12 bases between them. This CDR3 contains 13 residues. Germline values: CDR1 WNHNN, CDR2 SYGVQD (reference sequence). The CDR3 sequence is CASSEDPSRGYTF. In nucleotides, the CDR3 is TGCGCCAGCAGTGAGGACCCTTCACGAGGCTACACCTTC.

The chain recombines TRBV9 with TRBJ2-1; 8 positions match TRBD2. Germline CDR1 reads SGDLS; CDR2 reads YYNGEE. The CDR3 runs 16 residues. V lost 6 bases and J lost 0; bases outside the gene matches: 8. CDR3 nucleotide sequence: TGTGCCAGCAATGGAGCGGGGGCGAGCTCCTACAATGAGCAGTTCTTC. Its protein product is CASNGAGASSYNEQFF.

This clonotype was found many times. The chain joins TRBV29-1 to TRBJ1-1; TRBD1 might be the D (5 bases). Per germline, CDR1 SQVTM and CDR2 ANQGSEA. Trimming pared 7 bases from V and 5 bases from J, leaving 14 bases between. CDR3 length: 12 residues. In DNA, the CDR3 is TGCAGCGCAAACGGGGCTAGGACTGAAGCTTTCTTT. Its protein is CSANGARTEAFF.

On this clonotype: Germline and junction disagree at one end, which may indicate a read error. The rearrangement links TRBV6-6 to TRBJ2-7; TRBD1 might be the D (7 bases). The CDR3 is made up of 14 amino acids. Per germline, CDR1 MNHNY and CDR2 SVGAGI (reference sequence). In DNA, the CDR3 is TGTGCCAGCAGTTACGAACCAGGGGGGTTGTCGAGTAGCTTC. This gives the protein CASSYEPGGLSSSF.

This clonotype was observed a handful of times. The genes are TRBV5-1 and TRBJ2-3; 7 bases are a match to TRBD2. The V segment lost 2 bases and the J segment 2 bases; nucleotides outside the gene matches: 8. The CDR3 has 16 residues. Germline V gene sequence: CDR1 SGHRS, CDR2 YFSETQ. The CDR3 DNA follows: TGCGCCAGCAGCTTCGCTATAGCGGGCGCCACAGATACGCAGTATTTT. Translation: CASSFAIAGATDTQYF.

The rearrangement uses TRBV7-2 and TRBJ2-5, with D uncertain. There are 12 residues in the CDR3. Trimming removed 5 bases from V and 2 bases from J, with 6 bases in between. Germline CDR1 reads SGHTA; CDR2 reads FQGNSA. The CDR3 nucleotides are TGTGCCAGCAGCCCCACACAAGAGACCCAGTACTTC. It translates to CASSPTQETQYF.

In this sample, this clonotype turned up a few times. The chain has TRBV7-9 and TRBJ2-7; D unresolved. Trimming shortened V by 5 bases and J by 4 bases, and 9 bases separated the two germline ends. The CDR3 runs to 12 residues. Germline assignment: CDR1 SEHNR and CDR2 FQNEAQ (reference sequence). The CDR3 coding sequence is TGTGCCAGCAGCATTATTCGGTACGAGCAGTACTTC. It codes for CASSIIRYEQYF.

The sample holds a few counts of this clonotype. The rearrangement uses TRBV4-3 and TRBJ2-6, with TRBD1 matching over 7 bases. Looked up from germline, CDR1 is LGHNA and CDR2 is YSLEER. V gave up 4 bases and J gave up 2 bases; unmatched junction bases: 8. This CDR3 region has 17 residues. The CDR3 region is CASSLHDRAPGANVLTF. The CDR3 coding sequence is TGCGCCAGCAGCCTTCACGACAGGGCCCCTGGGGCCAACGTCCTGACTTTC.

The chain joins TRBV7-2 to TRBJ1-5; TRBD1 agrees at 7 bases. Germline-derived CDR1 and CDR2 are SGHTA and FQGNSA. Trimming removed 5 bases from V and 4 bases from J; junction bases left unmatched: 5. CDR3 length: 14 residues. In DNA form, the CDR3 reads TGTGCCAGCAGCGCCAACAGGGGAAATCAGCCCCAGCATTTT. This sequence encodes CASSANRGNQPQHF. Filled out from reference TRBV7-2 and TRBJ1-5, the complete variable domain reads GAGVSQSPSNKVTEKGKDVELRCDPISGHTALYWYRQSLGQGLEFLIYFQGNSAPDKSGLPSDRFSAERTGGSVSTLTIQRTQQEDSAVYLCASSANRGNQPQHFGDGTRLSIL.

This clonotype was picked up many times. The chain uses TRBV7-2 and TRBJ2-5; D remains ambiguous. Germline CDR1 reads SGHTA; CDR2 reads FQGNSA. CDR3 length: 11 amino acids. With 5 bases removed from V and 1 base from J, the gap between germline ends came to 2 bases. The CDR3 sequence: CASSVQETQYF. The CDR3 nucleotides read TGTGCCAGCAGCGTCCAAGAGACCCAGTACTTC.

CDR3 residues: CASSDGGAHTGELFF. The CDR3 region has the DNA TGTGCCAGCAGTGACGGGGGGGCTCACACCGGGGAGCTGTTTTTT. The V gene is TRBV25-1, the J gene TRBJ2-2, with 8 bases identical to TRBD2. The ends lost 3 bases at V and 3 bases at J; junction bases unmatched: 3. CDR3 length equals 15 residues. Germline CDR1 is MGHDK and CDR2 is SYGVNS.

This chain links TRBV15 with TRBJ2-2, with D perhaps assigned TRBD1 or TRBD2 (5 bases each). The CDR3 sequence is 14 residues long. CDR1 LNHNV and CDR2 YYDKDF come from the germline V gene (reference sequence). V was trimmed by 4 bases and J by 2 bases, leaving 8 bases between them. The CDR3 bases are TGTGCCACCAGCACCCGGGACAACACCGGGGAGCTGTTTTTT. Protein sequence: CATSTRDNTGELFF.

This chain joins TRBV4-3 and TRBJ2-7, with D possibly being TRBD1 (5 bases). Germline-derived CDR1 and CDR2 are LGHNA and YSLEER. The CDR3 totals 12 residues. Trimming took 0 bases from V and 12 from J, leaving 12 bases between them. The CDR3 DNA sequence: TGCGCCAGCAGCCAAGATAGGGGCCCCCGGTACTTC. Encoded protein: CASSQDRGPRYF.

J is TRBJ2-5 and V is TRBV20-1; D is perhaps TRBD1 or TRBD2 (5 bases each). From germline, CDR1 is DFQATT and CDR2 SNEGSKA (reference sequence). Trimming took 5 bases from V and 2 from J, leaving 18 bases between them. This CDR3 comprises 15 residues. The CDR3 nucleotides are TGCAGTGCTCTCGTTTTTGGGACGCCACAAGAGACCCAGTACTTC. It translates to CSALVFGTPQETQYF.

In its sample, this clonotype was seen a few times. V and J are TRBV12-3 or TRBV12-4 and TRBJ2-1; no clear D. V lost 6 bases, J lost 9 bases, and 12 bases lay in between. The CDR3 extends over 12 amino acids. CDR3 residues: CASREEAREQFF. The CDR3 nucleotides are TGTGCCAGCAGGGAAGAAGCGCGTGAGCAGTTCTTC.

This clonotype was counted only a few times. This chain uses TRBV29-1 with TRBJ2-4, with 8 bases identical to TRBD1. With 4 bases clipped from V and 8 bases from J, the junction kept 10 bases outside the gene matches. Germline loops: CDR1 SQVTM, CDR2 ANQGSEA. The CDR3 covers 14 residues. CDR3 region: CSVAVGTGMDIQYF. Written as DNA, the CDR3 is TGCAGCGTTGCCGTTGGGACAGGCATGGACATTCAGTACTTC.

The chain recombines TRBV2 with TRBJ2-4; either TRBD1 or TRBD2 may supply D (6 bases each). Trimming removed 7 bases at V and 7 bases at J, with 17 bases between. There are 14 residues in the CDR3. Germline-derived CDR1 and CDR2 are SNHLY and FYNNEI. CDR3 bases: TGTGCCAGCAAGTTTCGGGGGCTGGAGAACATTCAGTACTTC. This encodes CASKFRGLENIQYF.

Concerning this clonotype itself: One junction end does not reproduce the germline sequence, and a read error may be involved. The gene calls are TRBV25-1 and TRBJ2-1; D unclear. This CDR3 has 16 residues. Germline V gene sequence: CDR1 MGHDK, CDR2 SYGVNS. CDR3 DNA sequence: TGTGCCAGCAGTGATGGGCGATCAGCGCTTCGCAATGAGCAGTCCTTC. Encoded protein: CASSDGRSALRNEQSF.